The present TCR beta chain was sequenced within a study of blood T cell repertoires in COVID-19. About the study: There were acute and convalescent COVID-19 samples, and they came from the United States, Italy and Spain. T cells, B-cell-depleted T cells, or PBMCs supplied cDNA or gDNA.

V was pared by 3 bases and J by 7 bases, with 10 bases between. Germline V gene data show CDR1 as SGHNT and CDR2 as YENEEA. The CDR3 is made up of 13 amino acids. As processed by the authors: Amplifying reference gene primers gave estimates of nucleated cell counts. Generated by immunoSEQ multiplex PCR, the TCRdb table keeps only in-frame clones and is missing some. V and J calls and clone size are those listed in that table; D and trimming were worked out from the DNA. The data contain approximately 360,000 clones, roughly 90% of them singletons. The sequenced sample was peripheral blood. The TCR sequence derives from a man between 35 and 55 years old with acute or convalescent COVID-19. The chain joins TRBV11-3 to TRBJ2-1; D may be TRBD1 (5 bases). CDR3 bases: TGTGCCAGCAGCTTCAGGGAATCGAATGAGCAGTTCTTC. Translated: CASSFRESNEQFF. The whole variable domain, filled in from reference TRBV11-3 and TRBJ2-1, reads EAGVVQSPRYKIIEKKQPVAFWCNPISGHNTLYWYLQNLGQGPELLIRYENEEAVDDSQLPKDRFSAERLKGVDSTLKIQPAELGDSAVYLCASSFRESNEQFFGPGTRLTVL.